This T cell receptor (beta chain) was profiled in a study of regulatory T cells in long-lasting Graves disease. Across the study: The antithyroid drugs taken by newly diagnosed Graves' patients had been used for under 3 months. Regarding the study as a whole: There was favoring of TRBV28, TRBJ1-2 and TRBJ2-5 in persistent disease.

Time point: newly diagnosed GD, antithyroid drugs for less than 3 months. With RNA extracted from PBMCs as input, the TCR library was made. Building of the TCR beta libraries involved iRepertoire HTBI primers and Arm-PCR of CDR3 regions. MiXCR, run by TCRdb on the multiplex PCR reads, gives a single entry per CDR3 protein. The table records some 220,000 distinct CDR3 sequences, around 20% of them present only once. Germline V gene sequence: CDR1 SNHLY, CDR2 FYNNEI. The CDR3 is 18 amino acids. The germline V and J ends were trimmed by 6 bases and 1 base, with 19 bases remaining between them. The sample holds many counts of this clonotype. Its antigen is currently unknown. The same sample was also used in a study of T cells in Graves' hyperthyroidism and ophthalmopathy. That publication notes: No ophthalmopathy progression within 18 months constituted stable Graves' hyperthyroidism.

Here the sequenced sample was peripheral blood mononuclear cells (PBMCs), taken at new diagnosis, from a patient treated with antithyroid drugs. The genes are TRBV2 and TRBJ2-6; D is possibly TRBD1 or TRBD2 (5 bases each). This receptor was taken from a young woman with Graves disease. CDR3 nucleotides: TGTGCCAGCAGCGAAACGAGGGACCCTAGGTCTGGGGCCAACGTCCTGACTTTC. It encodes CASSETRDPRSGANVLTF. Together with reference TRBV2 and TRBJ2-6, the CDR3 gives the full variable domain: EPEVTQTPSHQVTQMGQEVILRCVPISNHLYFYWYRQILGQKVEFLVSFYNNEISEKSEIFDDQFSVERPDGSNFTLKIRSTKLEDSAMYFCASSETRDPRSGANVLTFGAGSRLTVL.